This TCR beta chain was observed in a study of shared clonotypes between healthy human individuals (dated by TCRdb to about 2020). Regarding the study in general: A couple of women and three men aged 18 to 49 years were included in the cohort. To estimate repertoire size and how much clonotypes are shared between individuals, the study performed deep sequencing of blood TCR repertoires from roughly five healthy adults. To increase sequencing depth and limit assay-specific biases, different laboratories used diverse techniques to prepare libraries and sequence TCR repertoires. Per donor, leukapheresis produced somewhere between about 0.94 and 9 billion PBMCs. Per donor, three plates each were used for CD4 naive and CD4 memory, two for CD8 naive, and one for CD8 memory. General findings and caveats noted by the study authors: Sampling was restricted to blood, and TCR repertoires in tissue are likely to differ from TCR repertoires in blood. Even with the large sequencing depth, rarefaction of the sorted-subset datasets indicated that sequencing was incomplete. Because the study included only a small number of donors, the genetic and exposure-history diversity represented was limited. Compared with non-shared clonotypes, the clonotypes found in all four sorted-subset donors had higher generation probabilities. Larger estimated clonotype richness was generally found for naive subsets than for memory subsets. Pairwise subsampling led to the expectation that sequencing depth would affect the degree of clonotype sharing among donors. Approximately 5% of naive CD4, roughly 3.5% of naive CD8, around 2.3% of memory CD4, and about 0.4% of memory CD8 clonotypes were shared across a few donors.

Donors were healthy HIV-negative adults with no recently reported acute infections or vaccinations. Only Caucasian adults living in Nashville, Tennessee, USA were represented among the donors. CD4+ T cells were enriched through magnetic negative selection, after which naive cells were positively selected on CD45RA and the remaining negative fraction served as the memory subset. Blood was obtained by leukapheresis, after which PBMCs were separated by Ficoll-Histopaque density gradient centrifugation and cryopreserved in liquid nitrogen vapor phase. Analytical flow cytometry was used to check the purity and quantity of each magnetically sorted T cell population. Genomic DNA was isolated from each sorted fraction and quantified by UV absorbance on a Nanodrop 2000c. Using the deep immunoSEQ assay, multiplex PCR amplified TCR CDR3 regions from genomic DNA. Genomic DNA extracted from each cell subset was distributed evenly over all wells of several immunoSEQ 96-well plates, and each plate served as one replicate. Each replicate PCR for sorted subsets received approximately 220 ng genomic DNA, equal to roughly 33,000 T cell genomes. The purified libraries were quantified using a Qubit 3.0 fluorometer, sized with a Bioanalyzer 2100, and then quantified again using the KAPA Library Quantification kit. Each immunoSEQ 96-well plate was sequenced on its own single-read 150-cycle Illumina NextSeq 550 flow cell. Per the source publication's procedure: Because the immunoSEQ output held only junctional sequences and lacked quality scores, the filtering could not match the filtering applied to full-length reads. Sequences were annotated with PyIR, a Python wrapper for IgBLAST v1.9, using IMGT germline references to assign V/J genes and CDR3. Reads were removed for weak V/J assignments (E-value above 1e-6), missing CDR3, stop codons, out-of-frame junctions, or ambiguous translated residues. A V3J clonotype was defined by an identical inferred V gene, J gene, and CDR3 amino acid sequence. The percentage overlap between two repertoires was calculated by dividing the number of shared unique clonotypes by the size of the smaller repertoire. Repertoire richness was assessed with RTK rarefaction, the Chao1 estimator, and Recon v2.1 estimates of unobserved clonotypes. Generation probabilities for all TCRbeta clonotypes obtained by the gDNA method from four donors were computed using OLGA. The table was pulled from immuneACCESS by TCRdb, which kept in-frame rearrangements only. Such tables lose some clones; where checked, under half of the loss comes from unresolved V genes, and the rest has no known cause. The V and J calls and clone size are taken from that table; D and trimming were inferred from the DNA. For this sample there are some 2,400,000 clones; 90% to 97% appear just once. The ten largest clones represent around 0.13% of the sample.

This clone was picked up one time. The antigen this receptor binds is unknown. Qualities for individual bases were not recorded, and no much larger clone is one base off. Spanning cysteine to phenylalanine, the CDR3 consists of 13 amino acids. Here the CDR3 DNA is all that survives: 39 bases in frame from base 1. V and J lose 4 bases and 1 base, and a span of 8 bases separates them. Looking up the germline V gene yields CDR1 SGDLS and CDR2 YYNGEE. The sample comprised naive CD4+ T cells sorted from blood. Interpreted using the paper, the cell subset or site label stands for: CD45RA+ positively selected. Recombination joined TRBV9 with TRBJ1-2; the D gene cannot be named for sure. The TCR sequence derives from a man between 18 and 29 years old in good health. The DNA sequence is as follows: TGTGCCAGCAGCCCTAGTGGTAACTATGGCTACACCTTC. Its amino acids are CASSPSGNYGYTF.